This T cell receptor beta chain was captured in a study of blood T cell repertoires in COVID-19. Overall study context: Researchers got acute and convalescent COVID-19 samples from the United States, Italy and Spain.

This clone was counted a single time. Libraries were prepared by immunoSEQ multiplex PCR; TCRdb keeps only in-frame clonotypes and omits some of them. This sample has 150,000 to 200,000 clones; around four fifths occur once, and the top ten carry under 13%. This CDR3 spans 15 amino acids. Germline CDR1 SGHDN, CDR2 FVKESK. With 2 bases removed from V and 3 bases from J, the gap between germline ends came to 13 bases. The chain uses TRBV14 and TRBJ1-1; D remains ambiguous. Input material: peripheral blood. The TCR sequence derives from a human donor in a cohort sampled during active COVID-19. The CDR3 coding sequence is TGTGCCAGCAGCCAACGGACTGGACGGGACACTGAAGCTTTCTTT. This encodes CASSQRTGRDTEAFF.